A selection of T cell receptor beta chains follows, all from one sample in a study of neurological immune-mediated disorders. In TCRdb, the 5' RACE reads were re-called with MiXCR into one record per CDR3 protein. Found here are approximately 82,000 distinct CDR3 sequences, less than 15% of them singletons; the top ten hold around 5%. The specimen sequenced was PBMCs. These receptors were obtained from a female donor with HTLV-1-associated myelopathy (HAM/TSP). Both conserved end residues are part of each CDR3. A D gene is named only where the DNA matches it firmly. Size tells how often a clone was seen (once, few, many) or the class of an expanded clone, and some rows leave it out.

d_call,j_call,v_call,clone_size,cdr3_nt,cdr3_aa
TRBD1,TRBJ2-1,TRBV4-1,many,TGCGCCAGCAGCCAAGAGGGCAGGGGGATTGAGGAGCAGTTCTTC,CASSQEGRGIEEQFF
-,TRBJ2-1,TRBV29-1,many,TGCAGCGAGCACAGGGTTTCCAATGAGCAGTTCTTC,CSEHRVSNEQFF
-,TRBJ2-3,TRBV24-1,few,TGTGCCACCAGTGATTTCGTTCCGGGGGATACGCAGTATTTT,CATSDFVPGDTQYF
-,TRBJ2-7,TRBV28,-,TGTGCCAGCAGTTCCCCCGGAACCTACGAGCAGTACTTC,CASSSPGTYEQYF
TRBD1,TRBJ2-1,TRBV9,many,TGTGCCAGCAGCCCCCGGACAGGGGGCTACAATGAGCAGTTCTTC,CASSPRTGGYNEQFF
-,TRBJ2-2,TRBV12-3/TRBV12-4,-,TGTGCCAGCAGAATCGGACGGAACAACGGGGAGCTGTTTTTT,CASRIGRNNGELFF
TRBD2,TRBJ2-2,TRBV6-5,many,TGTGCCAGCAGCCCCCCGGGGGGGGCCTCCGGGGAGCTGTTTTTT,CASSPPGGASGELFF
-,TRBJ2-5,TRBV18,few,TGTGCCAGCTCACCACTCGTAGGGACCCAAGAGACCCAGTACTTC,CASSPLVGTQETQYF
TRBD1,TRBJ1-2,TRBV5-1,many,TGCGCCAGCAGCTTACAGGGGGACTATGGCTACACCTTC,CASSLQGDYGYTF
TRBD2,TRBJ2-1,TRBV5-1,once,TGCGCCAACAGCTTGGACGCGGGGGGGGCCCGGAATGAGCAGTTCTTC,CANSLDAGGARNEQFF
-,TRBJ2-3,TRBV21-1,many,TGTGCCAGCAGCAAAGCTTGGGCCCAGTGTGTGGCAGATACGCAGTATTTT,CASSKAWAQCVADTQYF
TRBD2,TRBJ2-5,TRBV5-1,many,TGCGCCAGCAGCTTGGCCGGGAGGGCTGGGGAGACCCAGTACTTC,CASSLAGRAGETQYF
-,TRBJ2-7,TRBV5-1,many,TGCGCCAGCAGCCACGACCTGACAGGGAGGTCCTACGAGCAGTACTTC,CASSHDLTGRSYEQYF
TRBD2,TRBJ2-3,TRBV9,many,TGTGCCAGCAGCTCCCGACTAGCGGCCCGCACAGATACGCAGTATTTT,CASSSRLAARTDTQYF
TRBD2,TRBJ2-2,TRBV12-3/TRBV12-4,many,TGTGCCAGCAGTCGTAGCGGGATTGAACTCGGGGAGCTGTTTTTT,CASSRSGIELGELFF